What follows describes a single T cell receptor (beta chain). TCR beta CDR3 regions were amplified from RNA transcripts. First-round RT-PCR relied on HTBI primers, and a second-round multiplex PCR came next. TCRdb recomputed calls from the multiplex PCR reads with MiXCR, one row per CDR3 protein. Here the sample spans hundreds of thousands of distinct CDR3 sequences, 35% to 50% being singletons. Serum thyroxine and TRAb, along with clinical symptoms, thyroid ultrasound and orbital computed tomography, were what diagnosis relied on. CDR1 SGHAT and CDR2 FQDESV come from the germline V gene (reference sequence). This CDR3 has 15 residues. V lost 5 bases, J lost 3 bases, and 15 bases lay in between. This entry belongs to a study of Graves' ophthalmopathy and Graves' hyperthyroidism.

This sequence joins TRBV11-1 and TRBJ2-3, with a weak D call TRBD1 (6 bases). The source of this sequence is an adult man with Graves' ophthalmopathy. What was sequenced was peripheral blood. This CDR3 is CASSTSQGVTDTQYF. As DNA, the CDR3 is TGTGCCAGCAGCACCTCACAGGGTGTAACAGATACGCAGTATTTT.